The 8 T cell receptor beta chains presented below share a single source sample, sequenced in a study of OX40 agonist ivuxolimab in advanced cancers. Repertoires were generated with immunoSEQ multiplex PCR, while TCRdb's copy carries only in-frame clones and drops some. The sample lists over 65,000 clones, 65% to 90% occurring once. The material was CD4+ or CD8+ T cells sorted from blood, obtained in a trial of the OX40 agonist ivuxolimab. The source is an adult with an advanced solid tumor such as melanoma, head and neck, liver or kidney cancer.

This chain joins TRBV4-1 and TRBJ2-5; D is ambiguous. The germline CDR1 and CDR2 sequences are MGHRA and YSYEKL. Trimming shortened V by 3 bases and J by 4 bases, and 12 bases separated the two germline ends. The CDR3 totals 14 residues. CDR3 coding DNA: TGCGCCAGCAGCCAGCCCGCATCCTCAGAGACCCAGTACTTC. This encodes CASSQPASSETQYF.

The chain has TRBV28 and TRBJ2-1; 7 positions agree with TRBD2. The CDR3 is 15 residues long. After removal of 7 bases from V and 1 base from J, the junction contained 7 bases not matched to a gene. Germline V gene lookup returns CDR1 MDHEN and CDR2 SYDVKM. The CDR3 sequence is CASTAGEISYNEQFF. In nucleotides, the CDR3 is TGTGCCAGCACCGCGGGGGAGATTTCCTACAATGAGCAGTTCTTC.

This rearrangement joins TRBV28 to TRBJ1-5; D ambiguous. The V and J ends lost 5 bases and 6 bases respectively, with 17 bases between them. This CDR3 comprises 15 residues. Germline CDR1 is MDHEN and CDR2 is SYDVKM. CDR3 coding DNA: TGTGCCAGCAGTCCTGGGGTAGGCTCGGGTCAGCCCCAGCATTTT. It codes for CASSPGVGSGQPQHF.

CDR3 amino acids: CAWSPPGGGSRPEAFF. The DNA for the CDR3 is TGTGCCTGGAGTCCACCTGGGGGGGGGTCAAGACCTGAAGCTTTCTTT. The chain uses TRBV30 and TRBJ1-1; tentatively, D is TRBD1 (5 bases). The ends were cut back, 2 bases at V and 6 bases at J, with 22 bases in the middle. The CDR3 sequence is 16 residues long. CDR1 is GTSNPN, CDR2 SVGIG, per germline (reference sequence).

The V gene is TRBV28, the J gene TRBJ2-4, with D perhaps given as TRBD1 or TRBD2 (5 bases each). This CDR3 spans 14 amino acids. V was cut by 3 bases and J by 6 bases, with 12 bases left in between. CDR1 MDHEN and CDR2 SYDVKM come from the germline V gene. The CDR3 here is CASSFQVGGNIQYF. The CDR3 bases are TGTGCCAGCAGTTTTCAGGTTGGGGGAAACATTCAGTACTTC.

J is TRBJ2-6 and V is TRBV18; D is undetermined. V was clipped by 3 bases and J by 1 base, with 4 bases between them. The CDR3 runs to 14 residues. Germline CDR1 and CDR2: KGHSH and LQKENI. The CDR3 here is CASSPKSGANVLTF. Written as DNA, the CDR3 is TGTGCCAGCTCACCTAAATCTGGGGCCAACGTCCTGACTTTC.

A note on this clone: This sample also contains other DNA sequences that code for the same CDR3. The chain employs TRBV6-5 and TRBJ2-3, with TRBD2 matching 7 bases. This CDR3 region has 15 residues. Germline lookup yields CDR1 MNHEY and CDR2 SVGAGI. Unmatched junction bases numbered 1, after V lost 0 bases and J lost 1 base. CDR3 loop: CASSYSSGGTDTQYF. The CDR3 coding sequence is TGTGCCAGCAGTTACTCAAGCGGGGGCACAGATACGCAGTATTTT.

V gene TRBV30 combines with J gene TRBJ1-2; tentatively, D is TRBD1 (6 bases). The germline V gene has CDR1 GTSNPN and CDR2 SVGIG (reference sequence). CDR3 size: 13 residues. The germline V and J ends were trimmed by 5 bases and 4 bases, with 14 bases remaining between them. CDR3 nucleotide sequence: TGTGCCTGGGTCGGGGGGGCGAGCTATGGCTACACCTTC. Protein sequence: CAWVGGASYGYTF.